The rows below give T cell receptor beta chains drawn from one sample of a study of shared clonotypes between healthy human individuals. The assay was immunoSEQ multiplex PCR, and TCRdb's table has in-frame clones only and misses some. Among under 550,000 clones, about 96% were seen once, and the ten largest hold approximately 0.06%. The sequenced sample was naive CD4+ T cells sorted from blood. These receptors were obtained from a woman in her 30s in good health. Both conserved end residues are part of each CDR3. The D gene is left open where the match is weak. Clone size is not always given. Where it is, it says once, few, many or a class for expanded clones.

TRBJ2-7 TRBV7-9 15 NA TRBD1 CASSLEGQGAAEQYF TGTGCCAGCAGCTTAGAAGGACAGGGGGCGGCCGAGCAGTACTTC
TRBJ1-5 TRBV18 15 once NA CASSPRSDSNQPQHF TGTGCCAGCTCACCACGGTCAGATAGCAATCAGCCCCAGCATTTT
TRBJ2-5 TRBV5-4 14 NA TRBD2 CASSLSPGGGEQYF TGTGCCAGCAGCTTGAGTCCGGGAGGGGGTGAGCAGTACTTC
TRBJ2-1 TRBV29-1 15 once NA CSVTAGSSSYNEQFF TGCAGCGTGACCGCGGGATCGAGCTCCTACAATGAGCAGTTCTTC
TRBJ2-7 TRBV5-6 14 NA NA CASRGPRGGYEQYF TGTGCCAGCAGGGGACCTCGGGGCGGCTACGAGCAGTACTTC
TRBJ2-7 TRBV28 15 NA TRBD2 CASKTPIAGSYEQYF TGTGCCAGCAAAACACCAATAGCGGGATCTTACGAGCAGTACTTC
TRBJ1-1 TRBV9 13 NA NA CASSVQVNTEAFF TGTGCCAGCAGCGTACAGGTGAACACTGAAGCTTTCTTT
TRBJ2-5 TRBV19 14 NA NA CASSLQIAQETQYF TGTGCCAGTAGCCTACAGATTGCTCAAGAGACCCAGTACTTC
TRBJ2-1 TRBV6-4 13 NA TRBD2 CASSGLAGNEQFF TGTGCCAGCTCGGGACTAGCGGGAAATGAGCAGTTCTTC
TRBJ2-7 TRBV6-1 13 NA NA CASSERGTYEQYF TGTGCCAGCAGTGAAAGGGGTACTTACGAGCAGTACTTC
TRBJ2-7 TRBV28 14 NA TRBD2 CASSPQGGGYEQYF TGTGCCAGCAGTCCCCAAGGCGGGGGCTACGAGCAGTACTTC
TRBJ1-2 TRBV28 14 NA TRBD1 CASSLSQGARGHTF TGTGCCAGCAGTTTATCACAGGGGGCGAGGGGCCACACCTTC
TRBJ1-6 TRBV4-1 18 NA NA CASSQDITRKFRNSPLHF TGCGCCAGCAGCCAAGATATAACGAGGAAGTTTAGGAATTCACCCCTCCACTTT
TRBJ1-4 TRBV19 16 NA NA CASSTRDGTTNEKLFF TGTGCCAGTAGTACCAGGGACGGCACAACTAATGAAAAACTGTTTTTT
TRBJ1-2 TRBV10-2 15 NA NA CASSPDAVDGFGYTF TGCGCCAGCAGCCCGGACGCGGTAGATGGATTTGGCTACACCTTC
TRBJ2-7 TRBV11-1 14 NA TRBD2 CASSLVAGVSEQYF TGTGCCAGCAGCTTAGTAGCGGGAGTGAGTGAGCAGTACTTC